There are a few counts of the clone carrying this T cell receptor beta chain. Its antigen is as yet unknown. This entry comes from a study of CD8 T cells in Susac syndrome. RNA in amounts of roughly 0.5 to 1 ug was reverse transcribed with random hexamers. TCRdb redid the calling of the immunoSEQ multiplex PCR reads with MiXCR, one entry per CDR3 protein. The repertoire includes about 100,000 distinct CDR3 sequences, roughly 96% of them detected once, and 0.3% sits in the top ten. Findings and caveats of the study: TEMRA cells and active patients showed peak Susac CD8+ clonal expansion.

CDR3 length: 14 residues. The V and J ends lost 0 bases and 6 bases respectively, with 10 bases between them. Germline values: CDR1 MGHRA, CDR2 YSYEKL. The chain recombines TRBV4-1 with TRBJ2-3; D is unclear. The TCR comes from a human donor with Susac syndrome. The specimen was CD8+ T cells from PBMCs. CDR3 DNA sequence: TGCGCCAGCAGCCAAGATTTGGCAGCGGATACGCAGTATTTT. The encoded protein is CASSQDLAADTQYF.